This T cell receptor beta chain was recovered during a study of T cells in localized non-small cell lung cancer. The study, taken as a whole, reports: Appearances in adjacent lung were noted for a median approximately 50 of the top 100 tumor clones. Sequencing involved a lone tumor region, leaving heterogeneity possible. The study found T cell clonality highest in uninvolved adjacent lung, above tumor.

The CDR3 length is 16 residues. The V end was cut by 2 bases, the J end by 0 bases, with 13 bases between. Germline CDR1 is ENHRY and CDR2 is SYGVKD. Remarks on this clone: Its antigen remains unknown.

TCRdb keeps only in-frame clones here, not all; method: immunoSEQ multiplex PCR. The sample shows about 28,000 clones, roughly 91% of them seen only once. Source: peripheral blood, taken before any cancer treatment. V gene TRBV10-3 combines with J gene TRBJ1-1; D is unresolved. This sequence was found in a woman aged 40-69 years with stage I lung adenocarcinoma. The CDR3: CAISEADRDMNTEAFF. CDR3 DNA: TGTGCCATCAGTGAGGCGGACCGAGATATGAACACTGAAGCTTTCTTT.